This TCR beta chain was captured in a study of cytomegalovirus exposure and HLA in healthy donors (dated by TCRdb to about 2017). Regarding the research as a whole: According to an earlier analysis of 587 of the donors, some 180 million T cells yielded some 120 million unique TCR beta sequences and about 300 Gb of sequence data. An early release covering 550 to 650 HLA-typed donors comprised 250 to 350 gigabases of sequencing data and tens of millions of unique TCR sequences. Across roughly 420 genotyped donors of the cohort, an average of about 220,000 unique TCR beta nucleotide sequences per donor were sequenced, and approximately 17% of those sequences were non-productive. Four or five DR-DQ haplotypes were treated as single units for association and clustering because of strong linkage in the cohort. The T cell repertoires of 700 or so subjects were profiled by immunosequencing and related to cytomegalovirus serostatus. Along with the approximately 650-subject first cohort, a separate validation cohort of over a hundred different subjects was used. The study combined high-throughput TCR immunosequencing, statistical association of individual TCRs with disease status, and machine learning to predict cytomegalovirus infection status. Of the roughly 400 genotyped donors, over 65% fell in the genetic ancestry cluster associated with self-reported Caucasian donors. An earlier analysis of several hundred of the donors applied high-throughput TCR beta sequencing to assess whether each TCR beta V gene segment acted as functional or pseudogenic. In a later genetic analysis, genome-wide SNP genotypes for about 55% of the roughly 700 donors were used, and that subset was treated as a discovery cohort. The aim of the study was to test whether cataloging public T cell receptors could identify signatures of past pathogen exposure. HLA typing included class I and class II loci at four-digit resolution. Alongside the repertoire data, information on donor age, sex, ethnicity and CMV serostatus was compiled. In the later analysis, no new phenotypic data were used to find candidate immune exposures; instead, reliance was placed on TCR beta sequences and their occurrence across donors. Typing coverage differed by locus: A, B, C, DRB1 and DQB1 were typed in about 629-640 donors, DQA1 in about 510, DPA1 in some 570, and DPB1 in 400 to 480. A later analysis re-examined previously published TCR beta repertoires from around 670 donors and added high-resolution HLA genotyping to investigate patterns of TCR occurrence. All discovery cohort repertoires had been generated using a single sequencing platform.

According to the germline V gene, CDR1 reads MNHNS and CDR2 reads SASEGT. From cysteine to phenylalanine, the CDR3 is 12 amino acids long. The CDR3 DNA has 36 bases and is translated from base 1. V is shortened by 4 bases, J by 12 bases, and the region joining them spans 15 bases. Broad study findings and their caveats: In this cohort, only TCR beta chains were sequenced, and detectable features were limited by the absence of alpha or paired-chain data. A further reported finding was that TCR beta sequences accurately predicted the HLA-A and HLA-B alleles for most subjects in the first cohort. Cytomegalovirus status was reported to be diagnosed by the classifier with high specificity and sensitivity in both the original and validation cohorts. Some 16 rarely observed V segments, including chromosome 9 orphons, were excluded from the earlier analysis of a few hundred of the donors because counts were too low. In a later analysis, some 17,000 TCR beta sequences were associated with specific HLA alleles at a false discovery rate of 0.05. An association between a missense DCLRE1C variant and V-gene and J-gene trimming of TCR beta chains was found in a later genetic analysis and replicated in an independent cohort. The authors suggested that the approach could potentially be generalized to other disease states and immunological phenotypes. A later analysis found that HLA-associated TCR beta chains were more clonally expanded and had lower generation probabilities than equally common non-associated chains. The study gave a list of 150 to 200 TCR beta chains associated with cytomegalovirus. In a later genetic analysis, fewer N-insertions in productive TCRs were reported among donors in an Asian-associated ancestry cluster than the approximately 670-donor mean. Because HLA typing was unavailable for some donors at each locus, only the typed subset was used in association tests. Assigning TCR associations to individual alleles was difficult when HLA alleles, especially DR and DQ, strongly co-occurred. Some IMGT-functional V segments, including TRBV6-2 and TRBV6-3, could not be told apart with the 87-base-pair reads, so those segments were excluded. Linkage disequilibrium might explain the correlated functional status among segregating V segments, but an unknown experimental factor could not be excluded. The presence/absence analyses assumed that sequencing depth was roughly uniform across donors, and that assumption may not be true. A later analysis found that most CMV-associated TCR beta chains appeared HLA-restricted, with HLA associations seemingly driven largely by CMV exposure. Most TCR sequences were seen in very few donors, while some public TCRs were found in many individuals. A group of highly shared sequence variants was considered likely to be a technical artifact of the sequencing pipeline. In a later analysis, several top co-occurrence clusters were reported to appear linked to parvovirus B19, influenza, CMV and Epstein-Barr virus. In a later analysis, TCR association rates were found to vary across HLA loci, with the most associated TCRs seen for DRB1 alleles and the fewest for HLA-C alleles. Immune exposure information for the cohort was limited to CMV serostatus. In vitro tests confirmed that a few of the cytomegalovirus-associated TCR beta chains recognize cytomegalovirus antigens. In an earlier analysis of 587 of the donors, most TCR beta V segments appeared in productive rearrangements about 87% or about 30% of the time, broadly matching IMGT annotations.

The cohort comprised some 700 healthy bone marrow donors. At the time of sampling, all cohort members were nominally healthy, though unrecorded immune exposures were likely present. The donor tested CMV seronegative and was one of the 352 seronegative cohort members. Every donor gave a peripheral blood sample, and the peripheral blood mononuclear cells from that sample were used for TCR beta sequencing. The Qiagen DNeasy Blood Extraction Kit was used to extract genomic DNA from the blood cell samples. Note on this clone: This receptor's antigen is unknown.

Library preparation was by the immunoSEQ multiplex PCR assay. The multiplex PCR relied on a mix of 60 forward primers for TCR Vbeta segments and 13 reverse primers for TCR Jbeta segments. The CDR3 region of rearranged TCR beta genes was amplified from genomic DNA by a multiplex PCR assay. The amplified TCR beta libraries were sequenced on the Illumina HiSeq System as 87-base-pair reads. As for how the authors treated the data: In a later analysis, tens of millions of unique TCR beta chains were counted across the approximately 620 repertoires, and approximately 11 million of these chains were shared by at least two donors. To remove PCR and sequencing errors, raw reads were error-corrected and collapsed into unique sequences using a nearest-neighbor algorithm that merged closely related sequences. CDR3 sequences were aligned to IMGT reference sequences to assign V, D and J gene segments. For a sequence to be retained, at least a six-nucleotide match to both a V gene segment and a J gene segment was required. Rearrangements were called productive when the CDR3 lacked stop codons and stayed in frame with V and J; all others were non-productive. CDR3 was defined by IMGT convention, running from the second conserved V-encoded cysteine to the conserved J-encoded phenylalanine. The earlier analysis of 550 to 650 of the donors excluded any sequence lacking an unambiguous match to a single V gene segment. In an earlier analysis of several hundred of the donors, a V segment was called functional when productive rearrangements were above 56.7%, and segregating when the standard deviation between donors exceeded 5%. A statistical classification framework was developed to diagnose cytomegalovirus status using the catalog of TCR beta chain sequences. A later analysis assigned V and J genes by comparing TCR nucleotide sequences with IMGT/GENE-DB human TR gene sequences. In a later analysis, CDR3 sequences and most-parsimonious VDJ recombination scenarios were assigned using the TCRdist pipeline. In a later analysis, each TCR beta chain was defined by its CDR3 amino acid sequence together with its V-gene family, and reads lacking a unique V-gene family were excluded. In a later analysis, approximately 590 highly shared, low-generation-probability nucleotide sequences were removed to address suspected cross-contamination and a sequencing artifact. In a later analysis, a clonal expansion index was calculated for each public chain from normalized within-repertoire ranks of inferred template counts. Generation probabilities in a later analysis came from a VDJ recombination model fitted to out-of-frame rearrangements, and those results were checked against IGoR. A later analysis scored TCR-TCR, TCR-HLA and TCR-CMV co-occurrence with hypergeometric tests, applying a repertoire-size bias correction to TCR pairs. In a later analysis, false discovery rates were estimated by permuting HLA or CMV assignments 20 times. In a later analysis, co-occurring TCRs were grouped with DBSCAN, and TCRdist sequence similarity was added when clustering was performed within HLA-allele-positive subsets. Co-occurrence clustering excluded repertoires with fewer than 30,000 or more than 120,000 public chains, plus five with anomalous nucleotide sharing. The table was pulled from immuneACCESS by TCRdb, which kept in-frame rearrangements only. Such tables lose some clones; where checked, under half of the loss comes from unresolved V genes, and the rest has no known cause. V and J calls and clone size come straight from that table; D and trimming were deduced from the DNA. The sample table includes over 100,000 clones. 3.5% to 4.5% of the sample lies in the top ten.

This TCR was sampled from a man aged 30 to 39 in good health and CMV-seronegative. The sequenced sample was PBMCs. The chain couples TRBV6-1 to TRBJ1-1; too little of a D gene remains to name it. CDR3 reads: CASSAGGTWTFF. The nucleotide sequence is TGTGCCAGCAGTGCCGGCGGAACTTGGACTTTCTTT.